The 24 T cell receptor beta chains given below trace back to one sample, sequenced in a study of naive and memory T cell subsets. The beta constant-region primer was an equimolar mix of two oligonucleotides covering TRBC1 and TRBC2. TCRdb reanalysed the UMI-ligation and nested PCR reads using MiXCR and keeps one entry per CDR3 protein. Of about 80,000 distinct CDR3 sequences in the sample, 10% to 15% were seen once. The sample comprised central memory CD4+ T cells from blood. The receptors come from a human donor in good health.

This sequence joins TRBV15 and TRBJ1-1, with D possibly being TRBD1 (5 bases). The V gene's germline CDR1 is LNHNV and CDR2 YYDKDF (reference sequence). This CDR3 is 15 amino acids long. The germline V and J ends were trimmed by 0 bases and 1 base, with 9 bases remaining between them. CDR3 in amino acids: CATSRETGSNTEAFF. The CDR3 coding sequence is TGTGCCACCAGCAGAGAAACAGGATCGAACACTGAAGCTTTCTTT.

This rearrangement joins TRBV6-5 to TRBJ1-3; no firm D call. The V gene's germline CDR1 is MNHEY and CDR2 SVGAGI. V was pared by 7 bases and J by 4 bases, with 5 bases between. CDR3 length equals 11 residues. The CDR3 DNA follows: TGTGCCAGCATTTTCGGAAACACCATATATTTT. This translates into CASIFGNTIYF.

V usage is TRBV29-1 and J usage is TRBJ2-1, with D tentatively TRBD1 or TRBD2 (5 bases each). The germline V gene has CDR1 SQVTM and CDR2 ANQGSEA. Deletions cut 5 bases from V and 9 bases from J, with 20 bases between. The CDR3 is 14 amino acids. DNA for the CDR3: TGCAGCGTTTCGGAGTCGGGACCCTCTGGTGAGCAGTTCTTC. It specifies CSVSESGPSGEQFF.

Only a few counts were recorded for this clonotype. The V and J genes are TRBV19 and TRBJ2-1; TRBD2 matches 11 bases. Germline-derived CDR1 and CDR2 are LNHDA and SQIVND (reference sequence). V dropped 10 bases and J dropped 7; count of bases not matched to a gene: 12. There are 15 residues in the CDR3. CDR3 in DNA: TGTGCCACCGCCCCACTAGCGGGGGTTTCGAATGAGCAGTTCTTC. Translated, it gives CATAPLAGVSNEQFF.

This clonotype has a handful of counts. The rearrangement joins TRBV7-2 to TRBJ2-1; no firm D call. This CDR3 spans 15 amino acids. The V gene's germline CDR1 is SGHTA and CDR2 FQGNSA. The ends were cut back, 5 bases at V and 12 bases at J, with 23 bases in the middle. The CDR3 region is CASSLTHGRNFMQFF. DNA of the CDR3: TGTGCCAGCAGCCTGACCCACGGCCGAAATTTTATGCAGTTCTTC.

V and J are TRBV11-2 and TRBJ2-3; no clear D gene. Looked up from germline, CDR1 is SGHAT and CDR2 is FQNNGV. The V end lost 4 bases, the J end lost 4 bases, and 3 bases lay between the germline ends. The CDR3 runs to 11 residues. The DNA of the CDR3 is TGTGCCAGCAGCTGGGCAGATACGCAGTATTTT. This gives the protein CASSWADTQYF.

This clonotype was counted between two and nine times. This chain joins TRBV4-2 and TRBJ2-3; D is perhaps TRBD1 (5 bases). Germline CDR1 and CDR2: LGHNA and YNFKEQ. The CDR3 has 17 amino acids. V was shortened by 2 bases and J by 3 bases, with 18 bases between the two germline ends. This chain's CDR3 is CASSQLSAGRVTDTQYF. CDR3 in DNA: TGTGCCAGCAGCCAACTTTCGGCAGGGCGTGTGACAGATACGCAGTATTTT.

Only a few counts were recorded for this clonotype. This chain uses TRBV20-1 with TRBJ2-7, with a tentative D call TRBD2 (6 bases). Germline CDR1 reads DFQATT; CDR2 reads SNEGSKA (reference sequence). The CDR3 spans 13 residues. Trimming shortened V by 4 bases and J by 5 bases, and 15 bases separated the two germline ends. CDR3 nucleotide sequence: TGCAGTGCTACGACGGACTATGGGAACGAGCAGTACTTC. The encoded protein is CSATTDYGNEQYF.

This chain uses TRBV4-1 with TRBJ1-5; D perhaps matches TRBD1 (5 bases). Germline V CDR1 and CDR2: MGHRA, YSYEKL. The length of the CDR3 is 16 residues. Trimming removed 0 bases from V and 7 bases from J, with 16 bases in between. The CDR3 DNA sequence: TGCGCCAGCAGCCAAGACGGCTCGGGGGATGGACAGCCCCAGCATTTT. Translated: CASSQDGSGDGQPQHF.

This chain connects TRBV20-1 to TRBJ2-7; D may be TRBD1 or TRBD2 (5 bases each). This CDR3 contains 12 residues. The V gene's germline CDR1 is DFQATT and CDR2 SNEGSKA (reference sequence). Trimming stripped 6 bases from V and 5 bases from J, with 14 bases between. CDR3 bases: TGCAGTGCACACCGGGGCACGGACGAGCAGTACTTC. It yields the protein CSAHRGTDEQYF.

The CDR3 is CSVRLSNQPQHF. In DNA form, the CDR3 reads TGCAGTGTTAGGCTTAGCAATCAGCCCCAGCATTTT. The V and J genes are TRBV20-1 and TRBJ1-5; D call uncertain. The V gene lost 7 bases and the J gene lost 0 bases, with 7 bases spanning the gap. The CDR3 has 12 residues. Germline CDR1 DFQATT, CDR2 SNEGSKA (reference sequence).

This clonotype was seen repeatedly, ten times or more. The CDR3 loop reads CASSLSRDIHEQYF. CDR3 DNA: TGTGCCAGCAGCTTAAGTCGGGACATCCACGAGCAGTACTTC. The chain has TRBV7-2 and TRBJ2-7; the D gene is possibly TRBD1 (6 bases). V dropped 2 bases and J dropped 5 bases, with 13 bases sitting between them. From germline, CDR1 is SGHTA and CDR2 FQGNSA. The CDR3 spans 14 residues. The full variable domain, in which reference TRBV7-2 and TRBJ2-7 provide the parts outside the CDR3, is GAGVSQSPSNKVTEKGKDVELRCDPISGHTALYWYRQSLGQGLEFLIYFQGNSAPDKSGLPSDRFSAERTGGSVSTLTIQRTQQEDSAVYLCASSLSRDIHEQYFGPGTRLTVT.

The chain joins TRBV10-3 to TRBJ2-5; D possibly corresponds to TRBD2 (5 bases). Trimming took 5 bases from V and 9 from J, leaving 13 bases between them. Germline CDR1 reads ENHRY; CDR2 reads SYGVKD. The CDR3 extends over 12 amino acids. DNA of the CDR3: TGTGCCATCAGTCGGGCCGAGGGATCCCAGTACTTC. Encoded protein: CAISRAEGSQYF.

This clonotype was detected only a few times. This chain links TRBV29-1 with TRBJ2-1; TRBD2 matches 9 bases. The germline CDR1 and CDR2 sequences are SQVTM and ANQGSEA. V lost 3 bases and J lost 3; bases outside the gene matches: 6. The CDR3 consists of 15 residues. The CDR3 reads CSVDETSGHYNEQFF. For the CDR3, the DNA is TGCAGCGTTGACGAGACTAGCGGACACTACAATGAGCAGTTCTTC.

The sample holds a few counts of this clonotype. The chain's CDR3 is CATRSPSNEQFF. CDR3 nucleotides: TGTGCCACCAGGAGCCCATCCAATGAGCAGTTCTTC. The gene calls are TRBV24-1 and TRBJ2-1, with D unclear. V lost 7 bases and J 6 bases, leaving 9 bases between the germline ends. Germline V lookup: CDR1 KGHDR, CDR2 SFDVKD. The CDR3 runs 12 residues.

The chain is built from TRBV2 and TRBJ1-5; unclear D gene. Per the germline V gene, CDR1 is SNHLY and CDR2 is FYNNEI. V lost 1 base and J 2 bases, leaving 9 bases between the germline ends. The CDR3 extends over 15 amino acids. The CDR3 nucleotides read TGTGCCAGCAGTGAAGTATCTTCGGGCAATCAGCCCCAGCATTTT. Its translation is CASSEVSSGNQPQHF.

The sample holds a few counts of this clonotype. This CDR3 reads CSAKRTQGAYTF. The CDR3 DNA reads as TGCAGTGCTAAAAGGACCCAAGGGGCCTACACCTTC. This rearrangement joins TRBV20-1 to TRBJ1-2, with a possible D match to TRBD1 (5 bases). Germline values: CDR1 DFQATT, CDR2 SNEGSKA (reference sequence). V dropped 4 bases and J dropped 10 bases, with 16 bases sitting between them. The CDR3 is made up of 12 amino acids.

The V gene is TRBV29-1, the J gene TRBJ2-3, with TRBD2 as a possible D gene (6 bases). The germline gives CDR1 SQVTM, CDR2 ANQGSEA. The CDR3 length is 16 residues. Deletions cut 6 bases from V and 3 bases from J, with 22 bases between. The CDR3 loop is CSVTSRWEVGTDTQYF. The CDR3 nucleotides read TGCAGCGTCACTAGCCGGTGGGAGGTGGGGACAGATACGCAGTATTTT.

This chain joins TRBV5-1 and TRBJ2-2; TRBD2 matches 7 bases. This CDR3 comprises 16 residues. In germline, CDR1 is SGHRS, CDR2 YFSETQ. V was clipped by 5 bases and J by 6 bases; unmatched bases: 13. CDR3 region: CASRSGGTGGPGELFF. The DNA of the CDR3 is TGCGCCAGCAGATCCGGGGGGACTGGGGGTCCCGGGGAGCTGTTTTTT.

The V and J genes are TRBV7-2 and TRBJ1-2; 7 nucleotides match TRBD1. The CDR3 runs to 14 residues. Germline CDR1 reads SGHTA; CDR2 reads FQGNSA. J lost 9 bases, V lost 5 bases, and 12 bases had no gene match. The CDR3 nucleotides are TGTGCCAGCAGCCCCACCGACAGGGATGAAAGCTACACCTTC. This translates into CASSPTDRDESYTF.

DNA for the CDR3: TGTGCCAGCAGCTTACGGGGGGCTGGAAACACCATATATTTT. Amino acids: CASSLRGAGNTIYF. The chain employs TRBV11-2 and TRBJ1-3; D perhaps matches TRBD1 (5 bases). Per germline, CDR1 SGHAT and CDR2 FQNNGV. This CDR3 spans 14 amino acids. V gave up 2 bases and J gave up 2 bases, with 7 bases separating them. The whole variable domain, filled in from reference TRBV11-2 and TRBJ1-3, reads EAGVAQSPRYKIIEKRQSVAFWCNPISGHATLYWYQQILGQGPKLLIQFQNNGVVDDSQLPKDRFSAERLKGVDSTLKIQPAKLEDSAVYLCASSLRGAGNTIYFGEGSWLTVV.

This clonotype was counted only a few times. The chain carries TRBV20-1 and TRBJ2-3; D might be TRBD1 (6 bases). Trimming shortened V by 4 bases and J by 0 bases, and 20 bases separated the two germline ends. The CDR3 runs to 17 residues. The germline CDR1 and CDR2 sequences are DFQATT and SNEGSKA (reference sequence). As DNA, the CDR3 is TGCAGTGCTATAAGGGCAGGGGCCCCCCATAGCACAGATACGCAGTATTTT. Its translation is CSAIRAGAPHSTDTQYF.

J is TRBJ1-6 and V is TRBV7-6; 7 bases agree with TRBD1. Losses at the gene ends were 5 bases for V and 6 bases for J; bases not matched to a gene: 10. The germline V gene encodes CDR1 SGHVS and CDR2 FNYEAQ. The CDR3 is 16 amino acids. This chain's CDR3 is CASSIGPGTANSPLHF. The DNA for the CDR3 is TGTGCCAGCAGCATAGGGCCCGGGACAGCTAATTCACCCCTCCACTTT.

This clonotype was seen repeatedly, ten times or more. J is TRBJ2-7 and V is TRBV29-1, with D possibly called TRBD1 or TRBD2 (6 bases each). This CDR3 is built from 14 residues. Germline V gives CDR1 SQVTM, CDR2 ANQGSEA. The V gene lost 6 bases and the J gene lost 5 bases, with 20 bases spanning the gap. CDR3 in amino acids: CSVGNGGLSHEQYF. In DNA, the CDR3 is TGCAGCGTAGGGAACGGGGGCCTGTCTCACGAGCAGTACTTC.